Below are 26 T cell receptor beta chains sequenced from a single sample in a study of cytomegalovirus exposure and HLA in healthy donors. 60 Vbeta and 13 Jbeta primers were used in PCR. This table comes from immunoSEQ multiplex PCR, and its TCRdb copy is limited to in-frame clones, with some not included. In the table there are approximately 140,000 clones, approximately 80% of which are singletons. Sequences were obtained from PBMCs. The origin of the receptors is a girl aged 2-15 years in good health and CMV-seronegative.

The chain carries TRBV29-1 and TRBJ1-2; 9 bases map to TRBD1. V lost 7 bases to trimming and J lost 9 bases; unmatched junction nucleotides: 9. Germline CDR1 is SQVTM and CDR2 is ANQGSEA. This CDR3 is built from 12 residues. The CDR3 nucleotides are TGCAGCGCCGAAACAGGGGGCTCGAGCTACACCTTC. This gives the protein CSAETGGSSYTF.

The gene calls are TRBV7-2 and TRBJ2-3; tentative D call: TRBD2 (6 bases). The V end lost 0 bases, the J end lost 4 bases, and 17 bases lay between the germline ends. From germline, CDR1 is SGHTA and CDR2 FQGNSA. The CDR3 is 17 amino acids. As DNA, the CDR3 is TGTGCCAGCAGCTTAGCCCTCGGTGAGCGGGTCGCAGATACGCAGTATTTT. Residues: CASSLALGERVADTQYF.

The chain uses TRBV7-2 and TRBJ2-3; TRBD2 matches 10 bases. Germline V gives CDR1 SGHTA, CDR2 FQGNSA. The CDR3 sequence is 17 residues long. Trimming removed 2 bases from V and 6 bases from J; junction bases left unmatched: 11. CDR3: CASSLLDILAGADTQYF. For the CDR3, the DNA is TGTGCCAGCAGCTTACTTGATATCCTAGCGGGGGCCGATACGCAGTATTTT.

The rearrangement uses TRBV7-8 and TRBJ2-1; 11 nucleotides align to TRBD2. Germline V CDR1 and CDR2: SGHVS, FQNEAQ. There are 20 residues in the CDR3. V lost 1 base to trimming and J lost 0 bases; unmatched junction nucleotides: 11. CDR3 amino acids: CASSLVGRSGRASSYNEQFF. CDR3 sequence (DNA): TGTGCCAGCAGCTTAGTGGGGCGTAGCGGGAGGGCTAGCTCCTACAATGAGCAGTTCTTC.

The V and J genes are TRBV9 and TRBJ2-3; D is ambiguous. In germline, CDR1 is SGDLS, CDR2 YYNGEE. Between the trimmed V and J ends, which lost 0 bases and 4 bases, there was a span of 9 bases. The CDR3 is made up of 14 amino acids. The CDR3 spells CASSVGSFPDTQYF. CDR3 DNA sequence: TGTGCCAGCAGCGTAGGGAGCTTCCCAGATACGCAGTATTTT. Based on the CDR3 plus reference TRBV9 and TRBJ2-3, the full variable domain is DSGVTQTPKHLITATGQRVTLRCSPRSGDLSVYWYQQSLDQGLQFLIQYYNGEERAKGNILERFSAQQFPDLHSELNLSSLELGDSALYFCASSVGSFPDTQYFGPGTRLTVL.

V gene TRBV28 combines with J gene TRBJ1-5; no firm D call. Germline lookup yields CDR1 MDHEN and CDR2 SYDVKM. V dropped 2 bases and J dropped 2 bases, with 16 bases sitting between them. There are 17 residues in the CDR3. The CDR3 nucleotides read TGTGCCAGCAGTTTAAGCCGGGGAGGCGTCGGCAATCAGCCCCAGCATTTT. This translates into CASSLSRGGVGNQPQHF.

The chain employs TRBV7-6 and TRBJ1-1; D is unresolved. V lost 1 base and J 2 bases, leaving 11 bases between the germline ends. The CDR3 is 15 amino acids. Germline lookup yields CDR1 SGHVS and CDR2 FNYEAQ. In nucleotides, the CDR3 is TGTGCCAGCAGCTTAGTTTCGGCGGTTAACACTGAAGCTTTCTTT. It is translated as CASSLVSAVNTEAFF.

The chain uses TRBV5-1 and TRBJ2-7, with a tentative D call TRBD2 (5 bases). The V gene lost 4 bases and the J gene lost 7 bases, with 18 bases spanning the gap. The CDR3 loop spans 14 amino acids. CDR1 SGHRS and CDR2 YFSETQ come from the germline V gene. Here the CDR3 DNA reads TGCGCCAGCAGCCTCCCAGCAGTCACGGGGGAGCAGTACTTC. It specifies CASSLPAVTGEQYF.

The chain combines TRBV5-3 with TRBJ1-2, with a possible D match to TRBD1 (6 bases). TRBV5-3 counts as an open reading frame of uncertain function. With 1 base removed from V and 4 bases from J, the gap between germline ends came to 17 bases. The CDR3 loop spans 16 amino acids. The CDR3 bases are TGTGCCAGAAGCTTGTCACAGGGACACCAAAGCTATGGCTACACCTTC. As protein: CARSLSQGHQSYGYTF.

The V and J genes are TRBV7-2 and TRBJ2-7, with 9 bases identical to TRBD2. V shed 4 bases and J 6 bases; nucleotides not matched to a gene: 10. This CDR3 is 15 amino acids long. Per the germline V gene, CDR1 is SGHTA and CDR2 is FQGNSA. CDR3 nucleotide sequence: TGTGCCAGCAGCTCCCCCGCGGGGGGGCTTGTCGAGCAGTACTTC. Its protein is CASSSPAGGLVEQYF.

In nucleotides, the CDR3 is TGTGCCTGGAGTGGGGCCCGGGATACGCAGTATTTT. As protein: CAWSGARDTQYF. The V call is TRBV30, the J call TRBJ2-3; D is ambiguous. With 1 base removed from V and 6 bases from J, the gap between germline ends came to 8 bases. From germline, CDR1 is GTSNPN and CDR2 SVGIG (reference sequence). This CDR3 comprises 12 residues.

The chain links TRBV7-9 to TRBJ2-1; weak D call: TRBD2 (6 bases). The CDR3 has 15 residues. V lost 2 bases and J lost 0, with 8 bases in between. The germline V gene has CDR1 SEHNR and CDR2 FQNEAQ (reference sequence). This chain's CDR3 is CASSLTTSSYNEQFF. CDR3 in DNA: TGTGCCAGCAGCTTAACGACTAGCTCCTACAATGAGCAGTTCTTC.

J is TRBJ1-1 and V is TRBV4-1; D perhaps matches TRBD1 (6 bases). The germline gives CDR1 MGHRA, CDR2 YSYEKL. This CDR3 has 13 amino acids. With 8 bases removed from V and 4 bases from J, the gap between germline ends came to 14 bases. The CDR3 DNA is TGCGCCAGCGCCTACAGGGAAGCCACTGAAGCTTTCTTT. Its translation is CASAYREATEAFF.

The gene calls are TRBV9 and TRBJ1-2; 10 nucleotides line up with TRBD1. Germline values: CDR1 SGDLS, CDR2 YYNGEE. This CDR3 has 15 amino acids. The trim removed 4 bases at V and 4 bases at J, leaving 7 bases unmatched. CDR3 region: CASSIGQGGGYGYTF. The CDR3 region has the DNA TGTGCCAGCAGCATCGGACAGGGGGGTGGCTATGGCTACACCTTC.

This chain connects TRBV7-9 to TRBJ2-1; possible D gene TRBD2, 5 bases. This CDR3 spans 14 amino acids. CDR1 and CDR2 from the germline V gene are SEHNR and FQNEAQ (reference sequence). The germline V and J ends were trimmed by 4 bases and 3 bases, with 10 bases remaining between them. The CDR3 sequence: CASSSRADYNEQFF. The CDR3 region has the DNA TGTGCCAGCAGCTCCCGAGCGGACTACAATGAGCAGTTCTTC.

The CDR3 sequence is CASSYSTGRYEQYF. The CDR3 DNA sequence: TGTGCCAGCAGTTACTCGACAGGGCGGTACGAGCAGTACTTC. V and J are TRBV6-5 and TRBJ2-7; 7 nucleotides match TRBD1. Germline trimming cut 0 bases from V and 4 bases from J; bases unmatched to any gene: 3. The CDR3 length is 14 residues. The V gene's germline CDR1 is MNHEY and CDR2 SVGAGI.

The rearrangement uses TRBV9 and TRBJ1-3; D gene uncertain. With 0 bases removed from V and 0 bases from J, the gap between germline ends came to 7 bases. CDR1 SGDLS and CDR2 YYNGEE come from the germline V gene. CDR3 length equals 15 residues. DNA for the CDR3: TGTGCCAGCAGCGTAGTAGGACTCTCTGGAAACACCATATATTTT. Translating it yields CASSVVGLSGNTIYF. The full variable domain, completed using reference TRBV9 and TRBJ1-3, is DSGVTQTPKHLITATGQRVTLRCSPRSGDLSVYWYQQSLDQGLQFLIQYYNGEERAKGNILERFSAQQFPDLHSELNLSSLELGDSALYFCASSVVGLSGNTIYFGEGSWLTVV.

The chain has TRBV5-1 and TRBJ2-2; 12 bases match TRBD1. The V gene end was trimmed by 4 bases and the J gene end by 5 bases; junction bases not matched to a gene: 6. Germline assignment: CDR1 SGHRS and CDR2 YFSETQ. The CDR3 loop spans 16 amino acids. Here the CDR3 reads CASSGPGQGATGELFF. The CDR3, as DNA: TGCGCCAGCAGCGGCCCGGGACAGGGGGCAACCGGGGAGCTGTTTTTT.

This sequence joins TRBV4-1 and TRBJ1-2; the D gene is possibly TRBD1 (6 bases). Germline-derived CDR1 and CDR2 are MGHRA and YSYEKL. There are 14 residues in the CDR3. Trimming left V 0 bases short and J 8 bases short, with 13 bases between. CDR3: CASSQDRGQGGYTF. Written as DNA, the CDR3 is TGCGCCAGCAGCCAAGATCGGGGCCAGGGGGGCTACACCTTC.

The CDR3 loop reads CASSPRPNAAGYYEQYF. In DNA, the CDR3 is TGTGCCAGTAGTCCGCGTCCCAACGCGGCGGGCTACTACGAGCAGTACTTC. The chain has TRBV19 and TRBJ2-7, with D tentatively TRBD2 (5 bases). Germline V lookup: CDR1 LNHDA, CDR2 SQIVND (reference sequence). Trimming left V 5 bases short and J 3 bases short, with 23 bases between. The CDR3 length is 17 residues.

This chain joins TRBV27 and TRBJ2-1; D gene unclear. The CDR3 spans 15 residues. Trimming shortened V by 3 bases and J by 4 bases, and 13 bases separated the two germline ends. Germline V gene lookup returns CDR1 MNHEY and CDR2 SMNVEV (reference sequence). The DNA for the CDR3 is TGTGCCAGCAGTTTTGGGCCAGAAACTTACAATGAGCAGTTCTTC. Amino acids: CASSFGPETYNEQFF.

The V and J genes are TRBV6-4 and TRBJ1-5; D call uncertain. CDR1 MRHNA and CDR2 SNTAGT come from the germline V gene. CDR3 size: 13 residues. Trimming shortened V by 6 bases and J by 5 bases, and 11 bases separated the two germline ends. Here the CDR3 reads CASSPEADQPQHF. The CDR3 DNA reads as TGTGCCAGCAGCCCCGAGGCAGATCAGCCCCAGCATTTT.

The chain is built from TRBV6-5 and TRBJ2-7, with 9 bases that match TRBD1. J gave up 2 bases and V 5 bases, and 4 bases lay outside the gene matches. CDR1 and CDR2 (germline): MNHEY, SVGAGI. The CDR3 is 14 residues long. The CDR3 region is CASSPGTGPYEQYF. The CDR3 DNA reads TGTGCCAGCAGTCCCGGGACAGGGCCCTACGAGCAGTACTTC.

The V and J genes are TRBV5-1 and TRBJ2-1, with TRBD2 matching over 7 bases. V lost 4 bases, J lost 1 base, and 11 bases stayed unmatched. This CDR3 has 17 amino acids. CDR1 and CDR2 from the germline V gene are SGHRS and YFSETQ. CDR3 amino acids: CASSQGSSGYSYNEQFF. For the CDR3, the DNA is TGCGCCAGCAGCCAGGGATCTAGCGGCTATTCCTACAATGAGCAGTTCTTC.

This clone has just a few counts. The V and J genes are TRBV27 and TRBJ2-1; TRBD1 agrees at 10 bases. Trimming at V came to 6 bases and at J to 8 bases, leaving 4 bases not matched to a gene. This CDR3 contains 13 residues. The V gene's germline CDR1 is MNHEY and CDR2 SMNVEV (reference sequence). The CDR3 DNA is TGTGCCAGCAGACGACAGGGGGCGGATGAGCAGTTCTTC. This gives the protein CASRRQGADEQFF.

In DNA form, the CDR3 reads TGTGCCAGAACGGGACAGGGGGCGATTGGCTACACCTTC. Its protein product is CARTGQGAIGYTF. The chain joins TRBV30 to TRBJ1-2; 12 nucleotides line up with TRBD1. This CDR3 has 13 residues. In germline, CDR1 is GTSNPN, CDR2 SVGIG (reference sequence). V lost 8 bases to trimming and J lost 7 bases; unmatched junction nucleotides: 8.